The 6 T cell receptor beta chains reported below all come from one sample, sequenced in a study of T cell repertoires in cytomegalovirus infection (dated by TCRdb to between 2019 and 2020). The sequencer was an Illumina HiSeq 1500. In TCRdb, the public reads were trimmed at Q25 with fastp and aligned with MiXCR, with productive beta chains retained. Rows with a matching CDR3 protein are joined into one entry that keeps the most common DNA and genes. The sample table shows under 800,000 distinct CDR3 sequences, and more than 20% are seen once. The ten largest clones capture 8% of the sample. The sample was CD8+ T cells from PBMCs. Receptor source: a human donor in good health (CMV status not recorded). Some clones in this sample may be carry-over from other donors' samples.

This clonotype was seen a single time. The chain joins TRBV4-3 to TRBJ2-2, with TRBD1 identical over 8 bases. The V and J ends lost 0 bases and 4 bases, in that order; junction bases with no gene match: 7. The V gene's germline CDR1 is LGHNA and CDR2 YSLEER. CDR3 size: 17 residues. For the CDR3, the DNA is TGCGCCAGCAGCCAAGAGAGTCAGGGGGCACCCACCGGGGAGCTGTTTTTT. Translating it yields CASSQESQGAPTGELFF.

In its sample, this clonotype was seen a few times. The chain is built from TRBV6-2 or TRBV6-3 and TRBJ2-7; 8 bases agree with TRBD1. The V segment lost 2 bases and the J segment 0 bases; nucleotides outside the gene matches: 0. Germline CDR1 MNHEY, CDR2 SVGEGT. This CDR3 spans 14 amino acids. The CDR3 DNA is TGTGCCAGCAGTTACACAGGGGGCTCCTACGAGCAGTACGTC. Amino acids: CASSYTGGSYEQYV.

This clonotype was observed at least ten times. The chain links TRBV6-6 to TRBJ2-7; D could derive from TRBD1 or TRBD2 (5 bases each). Germline V gene lookup returns CDR1 MNHNY and CDR2 SVGAGI (reference sequence). V was trimmed by 0 bases and J by 2 bases, leaving 8 bases between them. The CDR3 consists of 14 residues. The CDR3 DNA reads as TGTGCCAGCAGTTACTCTGGGGGACCCTACGAGCAGTACTTC. It codes for CASSYSGGPYEQYF.

This clonotype appeared many times. This chain joins TRBV6-5 and TRBJ2-2, with 11 bases matching TRBD2. Germline V lookup: CDR1 MNHEY, CDR2 SVGAGI. The CDR3 has 17 residues. The J segment lost 1 base and the V segment lost 0 bases, leaving 1 base of the junction unmatched. CDR3 amino acids: CASSYSTSGGNTGELFF. The CDR3 DNA follows: TGTGCCAGCAGTTACTCAACTAGCGGGGGGAACACCGGGGAGCTGTTTTTT.

This sequence joins TRBV7-8 and TRBJ2-4; 7 bases fit TRBD1. The CDR3 covers 17 residues. The germline gives CDR1 SGHVS, CDR2 FQNEAQ. Trimming removed 5 bases from V and 3 bases from J; junction bases left unmatched: 13. The CDR3 reads CASSTNWDRGGKNIQYF. CDR3 nucleotides: TGTGCCAGCAGCACAAACTGGGACAGAGGCGGCAAAAACATTCAGTACTTC.

This clonotype appeared a single time. This chain joins TRBV5-6 and TRBJ2-6; a weak D match, TRBD2 (5 bases). The germline gives CDR1 SGHDT, CDR2 YYEEEE. This CDR3 contains 17 residues. V dropped 2 bases and J dropped 0 bases, with 12 bases sitting between them. CDR3 in amino acids: CASSFGLRFSGANVLTF. The CDR3 bases are TGTGCCAGCAGCTTCGGACTCAGGTTCTCTGGGGCCAACGTCCTGACTTTC.